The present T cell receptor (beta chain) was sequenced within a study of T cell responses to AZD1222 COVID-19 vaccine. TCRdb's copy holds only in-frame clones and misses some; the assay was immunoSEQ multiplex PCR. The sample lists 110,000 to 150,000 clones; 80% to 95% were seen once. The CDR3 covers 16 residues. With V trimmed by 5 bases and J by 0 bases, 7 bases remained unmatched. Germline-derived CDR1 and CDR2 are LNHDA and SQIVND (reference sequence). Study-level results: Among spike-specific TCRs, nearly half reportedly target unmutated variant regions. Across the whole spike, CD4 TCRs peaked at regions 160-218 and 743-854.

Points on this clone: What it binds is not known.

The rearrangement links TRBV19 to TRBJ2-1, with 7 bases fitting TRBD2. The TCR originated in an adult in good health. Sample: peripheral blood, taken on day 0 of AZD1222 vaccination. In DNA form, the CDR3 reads TGTGCCAGTAGTCCCGGGAGGCTAGTCTCCTACAATGAGCAGTTCTTC. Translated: CASSPGRLVSYNEQFF. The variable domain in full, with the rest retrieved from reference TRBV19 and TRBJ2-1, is DGGITQSPKYLFRKEGQNVTLSCEQNLNHDAMYWYRQDPGQGLRLIYYSQIVNDFQKGDIAEGYSVSREKKESFPLTVTSAQKNPTAFYLCASSPGRLVSYNEQFFGPGTRLTVL.